The 19 T cell receptor beta chains listed next were all sequenced from one sample in a study of T-cell memory formation after mild COVID-19. A single record per CDR3 protein comes from TCRdb applying MiXCR to the 5' RACE reads. The sample consists of roughly 300,000 distinct CDR3 sequences, roughly 15% of them appearing once. Sequencing input: PBMCs or a T cell subset sorted from them (not recorded which). Receptors were obtained from a young man who had mild COVID-19 (a few samples of this study predate the infection). Cell type and time point are not known.

This clonotype was observed a few times. This chain connects TRBV6-2 or TRBV6-3 to TRBJ2-1; no definite D call. Germline values: CDR1 MNHEY, CDR2 SVGEGT. The CDR3 is 15 amino acids. Trimming stripped 6 bases from V and 3 bases from J, with 15 bases between. The CDR3 coding sequence is TGTGCCAGCAGCTTACCCTCCCCTGTCTACAATGAGCAGTTCTTC. Amino acid sequence: CASSLPSPVYNEQFF.

Ten or more counts support this clonotype. J is TRBJ1-2 and V is TRBV6-5; tentatively, D is TRBD1 (5 bases). Germline lookup yields CDR1 MNHEY and CDR2 SVGAGI. The CDR3 is made up of 14 amino acids. V lost 6 bases and J lost 1, with 12 bases in between. CDR3 sequence: CASRERQSNYGYTF. The CDR3 bases are TGTGCCAGCAGAGAGCGACAGAGTAACTATGGCTACACCTTC.

The CDR3 reads CASSTGPDPYF. CDR3 nucleotides: TGTGCCAGCAGCACCGGGCCCGACCCGTACTTC. The genes are TRBV7-9 and TRBJ2-7; no clear D. With 5 bases removed from V and 12 bases from J, the gap between germline ends came to 14 bases. Germline V CDR1 and CDR2: SEHNR, FQNEAQ (reference sequence). The CDR3 length is 11 residues.

The chain links TRBV6-2 or TRBV6-3 to TRBJ2-2, with 7 bases fitting TRBD2. Germline V gene data show CDR1 as MNHEY and CDR2 as SVGEGT. The CDR3 covers 13 residues. Losses at the gene ends were 5 bases for V and 6 bases for J; bases not matched to a gene: 3. CDR3: CASSRLAPGELFF. The CDR3 nucleotides are TGTGCCAGCAGTCGACTAGCTCCCGGGGAGCTGTTTTTT.

The chain recombines TRBV24-1 with TRBJ2-2, with TRBD1 identical over 9 bases. This CDR3 has 16 residues. Looked up from germline, CDR1 is KGHDR and CDR2 is SFDVKD. J lost 4 bases, V lost 3 bases, and 5 bases had no gene match. CDR3 residues: CATSDEQGAGTGELFF. The CDR3 coding sequence is TGTGCCACCAGTGATGAACAGGGGGCAGGCACCGGGGAGCTGTTTTTT.

This clonotype was counted ten times or more. The chain employs TRBV11-2 and TRBJ2-1, with 10 bases fitting TRBD2. There are 15 residues in the CDR3. V shed 6 bases, J shed 3 bases, and the junction held 5 bases outside the gene matches. The germline gives CDR1 SGHAT, CDR2 FQNNGV. The CDR3 sequence is CASRDSGGSYNEQFF. The CDR3 nucleotides are TGTGCCAGCAGAGATAGCGGGGGGAGCTACAATGAGCAGTTCTTC. Combining the CDR3 with reference TRBV11-2 and TRBJ2-1 gives the whole variable domain EAGVAQSPRYKIIEKRQSVAFWCNPISGHATLYWYQQILGQGPKLLIQFQNNGVVDDSQLPKDRFSAERLKGVDSTLKIQPAKLEDSAVYLCASRDSGGSYNEQFFGPGTRLTVL.

This rearrangement joins TRBV29-1 to TRBJ2-1, with 7 bases that match TRBD1. Germline values: CDR1 SQVTM, CDR2 ANQGSEA. J lost 7 bases, V lost 0 bases, and 9 bases had no gene match. This CDR3 contains 15 residues. Written as DNA, the CDR3 is TGCAGCGTTGAAGATGGCAGGGGGTCTAAGAATGAGCAGTTCTTC. Protein: CSVEDGRGSKNEQFF.

This clonotype has a handful of counts. The chain has TRBV4-1 and TRBJ2-7, with D hard to call. Trimming left V 0 bases short and J 5 bases short, with 5 bases between. The CDR3 totals 12 residues. From germline, CDR1 is MGHRA and CDR2 YSYEKL. Here the CDR3 DNA reads TGCGCCAGCAGCCAAGATGGCGACGAGCAGTACTTC. It is translated as CASSQDGDEQYF.

This clonotype has a handful of counts. The chain recombines TRBV12-3 or TRBV12-4 with TRBJ1-1; the match to TRBD1 covers 8 bases. V shed 6 bases and J 10 bases; nucleotides not matched to a gene: 4. The CDR3 extends over 11 amino acids. The CDR3 is CASSLTGGAFF. The CDR3 DNA reads as TGTGCCAGCAGCCTAACAGGGGGAGCTTTCTTT.

This clonotype was seen a few times. The chain combines TRBV30 with TRBJ2-2; D remains ambiguous. V lost 0 bases and J 4 bases, leaving 6 bases between the germline ends. The CDR3 runs 13 residues. The germline V gene has CDR1 GTSNPN and CDR2 SVGIG (reference sequence). In nucleotides, the CDR3 is TGTGCCTGGAGTGTAGTAAGCACCGGGGAGCTGTTTTTT. Translated: CAWSVVSTGELFF.

This clonotype was counted a few times. V usage is TRBV5-1 and J usage is TRBJ2-7, with 11 positions matching TRBD1. The CDR3 is made up of 15 amino acids. Germline CDR1 SGHRS, CDR2 YFSETQ. The V and J ends lost 4 bases and 5 bases, in that order; junction bases with no gene match: 8. The DNA of the CDR3 is TGCGCCAGCAGCCCCGGGACAGGGGGACCTAACGAGCAGTACTTC. Protein sequence: CASSPGTGGPNEQYF.

This clonotype has at least ten counts. This sequence joins TRBV7-9 and TRBJ2-4, with 8 bases lining up with TRBD2. Germline V gene data show CDR1 as SEHNR and CDR2 as FQNEAQ (reference sequence). CDR3 length: 15 residues. Germline trimming cut 3 bases from V and 7 bases from J; bases unmatched to any gene: 8. The DNA for the CDR3 is TGTGCCAGCAGCTTTCCCCACCGGGAGGGGAACATTCAGTACTTC. It encodes CASSFPHREGNIQYF. Looking up the rest from reference TRBV7-9 and TRBJ2-4 gives the full variable domain: DTGVSQNPRHKITKRGQNVTFRCDPISEHNRLYWYRQTLGQGPEFLTYFQNEAQLEKSRLLSDRFSAERPKGSFSTLEIQRTEQGDSAMYLCASSFPHREGNIQYFGAGTRLSVL.

The CDR3 DNA reads as TGCGCCAGCAGCCAAGATCGTGGAAGAGCGGGGGGGCCCTACGAGCAGTACTTC. It translates to CASSQDRGRAGGPYEQYF. The V and J genes are TRBV4-1 and TRBJ2-7; 10 bases agree with TRBD2. Germline V lookup: CDR1 MGHRA, CDR2 YSYEKL. This CDR3 comprises 18 residues. The V segment lost 0 bases and the J segment 2 bases; nucleotides outside the gene matches: 10.

The chain has TRBV4-1 and TRBJ1-1; possibly TRBD1 for D (6 bases). CDR3 length: 15 amino acids. Per germline, CDR1 MGHRA and CDR2 YSYEKL. Trimming removed 1 base from V and 5 bases from J, with 14 bases in between. CDR3 sequence (DNA): TGCGCCAGCAGCCAAGGCCCAGGGAGGGGGACTGAAGCTTTCTTT. This translates into CASSQGPGRGTEAFF.

This clonotype showed up just a few times. The chain combines TRBV7-6 with TRBJ1-4, with D possibly TRBD1 on 5 matching bases. CDR3 length: 15 residues. In germline, CDR1 is SGHVS, CDR2 FNYEAQ. V was trimmed by 1 base and J by 6 bases, leaving 12 bases between them. CDR3 loop: CASSLGQGGHEKLFF. The CDR3 DNA follows: TGTGCCAGCAGCTTAGGCCAGGGAGGGCATGAAAAACTGTTTTTT.

This rearrangement joins TRBV5-5 to TRBJ1-5, with a possible D match to TRBD1 (6 bases). V shed 2 bases and J shed 5 bases, with 14 bases lying between them. Germline CDR1 and CDR2: SGHKS and YYEKEE (reference sequence). The CDR3 is 15 amino acids. The CDR3 here is CASSFTTDSDQPQHF. In nucleotides, the CDR3 is TGTGCCAGCAGCTTCACGACGGACAGCGATCAGCCCCAGCATTTT. The full variable domain, its missing parts supplied by reference TRBV5-5 and TRBJ1-5, is DAGVTQSPTHLIKTRGQQVTLRCSPISGHKSVSWYQQVLGQGPQFIFQYYEKEERGRGNFPDRFSARQFPNYSSELNVNALLLGDSALYLCASSFTTDSDQPQHFGDGTRLSIL.

This chain uses TRBV21-1 with TRBJ2-7; TRBD2 was called by the table and not checked on the DNA. TRBV21-1 is reported as a pseudogene. The CDR3 length is 13 residues. The CDR3 here is CASSKGLAYEQYV. In DNA form, the CDR3 reads TGTGCCAGCAGCAAAGGACTAGCCTACGAGCAGTACGTC.

The gene calls are TRBV5-5 and TRBJ1-2; maybe TRBD1 (5 bases). The CDR3 totals 11 residues. Germline lookup yields CDR1 SGHKS and CDR2 YYEKEE (reference sequence). V was pared by 4 bases and J by 4 bases, with 5 bases between. The CDR3: CASSQGYGYTF. The CDR3 DNA reads TGTGCCAGCAGCCAGGGCTATGGCTACACCTTC. The variable domain in full, with the rest retrieved from reference TRBV5-5 and TRBJ1-2, is DAGVTQSPTHLIKTRGQQVTLRCSPISGHKSVSWYQQVLGQGPQFIFQYYEKEERGRGNFPDRFSARQFPNYSSELNVNALLLGDSALYLCASSQGYGYTFGSGTRLTVV.

This clonotype was seen at least ten times. This chain joins TRBV6-1 and TRBJ2-7; 8 nucleotides match TRBD2. The CDR3 has 13 amino acids. Germline assignment: CDR1 MNHNS and CDR2 SASEGT. With 5 bases clipped from V and 3 bases from J, the junction kept 3 bases outside the gene matches. Written as DNA, the CDR3 is TGTGCCAGCAGTCTCCGGGGGGGCTACGAGCAGTACGTC. Encoded protein: CASSLRGGYEQYV.